A single sample gave rise to the 8 T cell receptor beta chains below, sequenced in a study of cytomegalovirus exposure and HLA in healthy donors. The PCR made use of 60 Vbeta and 13 Jbeta primers. Clones were sequenced by immunoSEQ multiplex PCR, and TCRdb holds only the in-frame ones, with some missing. The sample lists over 150,000 clones; approximately 78% were seen once. The specimen was PBMCs. The receptors stem from a woman in her forties or fifties in good health and CMV-seropositive.

The chain links TRBV28 to TRBJ2-5, with D possibly TRBD1 on 6 matching bases. The end of the DNA is better explained by TRBJ2-7, so the J call may be wrong. The CDR3 has 14 amino acids. CDR1 and CDR2 (germline): MDHEN, SYDVKM. The CDR3 loop is CASSYTTGYNEQYF. In DNA form, the CDR3 reads TGTGCCAGCAGTTATACTACAGGGTACAACGAGCAGTACTTC.

The rearrangement uses TRBV20-1 and TRBJ2-1; D unresolved. The CDR3 loop spans 11 amino acids. From germline, CDR1 is DFQATT and CDR2 SNEGSKA (reference sequence). V dropped 6 bases and J dropped 9 bases, with 12 bases sitting between them. The CDR3 coding sequence is TGCAGTGCCCTCTCCTTCGGTGAGCAGTTCTTC. Protein product: CSALSFGEQFF.

The V call is TRBV6-1, the J call TRBJ2-2; unclear D gene. The germline gives CDR1 MNHNS, CDR2 SASEGT. The CDR3 loop spans 14 amino acids. Trimming stripped 2 bases from V and 8 bases from J, with 12 bases between. The DNA of the CDR3 is TGTGCCAGCAGTGAAATTGGGTTGACAGGGGAGCTGTTTTTT. Translating gives CASSEIGLTGELFF.

The chain couples TRBV2 to TRBJ1-5, with D hard to call. V dropped 2 bases and J dropped 6 bases, with 8 bases sitting between them. The length of the CDR3 is 13 residues. CDR1 SNHLY and CDR2 FYNNEI come from the germline V gene. CDR3 region: CASSEWAVQPQHF. DNA of the CDR3: TGTGCCAGCAGTGAATGGGCAGTTCAGCCCCAGCATTTT.

This clone was seen a single time. This specimen includes other DNA sequences encoding the same CDR3. The rearrangement joins TRBV28 to TRBJ2-7, with D possibly matching TRBD1 (6 bases). In germline, CDR1 is MDHEN, CDR2 SYDVKM. The CDR3 spans 15 residues. Deletions cut 6 bases from V and 0 bases from J, with 15 bases between. The CDR3 here is CASRAPLDSSYEQYF. CDR3 coding DNA: TGTGCCAGCAGGGCCCCACTGGACAGCTCCTACGAGCAGTACTTC. Based on the CDR3 plus reference TRBV28 and TRBJ2-7, the full variable domain is DVKVTQSSRYLVKRTGEKVFLECVQDMDHENMFWYRQDPGLGLRLIYFSYDVKMKEKGDIPEGYSVSREKKERFSLILESASTNQTSMYLCASRAPLDSSYEQYFGPGTRLTVT.

The genes are TRBV7-9 and TRBJ2-7; maybe TRBD1 (6 bases). The length of the CDR3 is 13 residues. CDR1 is SEHNR and CDR2 is FQNEAQ in the germline V gene (reference sequence). V shed 0 bases and J shed 6 bases, with 9 bases lying between them. As DNA, the CDR3 is TGTGCCAGCAGCTTAGCGGTCAGGGGCGAGCAGTACTTC. Its translation: CASSLAVRGEQYF.

This clone was seen just once. The rearrangement joins TRBV18 to TRBJ2-5; D is unresolved. The V and J ends lost 3 bases and 5 bases respectively, with 7 bases between them. There are 12 residues in the CDR3. The germline V gene has CDR1 KGHSH and CDR2 LQKENI. The CDR3 region has the DNA TGTGCCAGCTCACCTCATCGGGAGACCCAGTACTTC. Translating it yields CASSPHRETQYF. Variable domain in full (rest from reference TRBV18 and TRBJ2-5): NAGVMQNPRHLVRRRGQEARLRCSPMKGHSHVYWYRQLPEEGLKFMVYLQKENIIDESGMPKERFSAEFPKEGPSILRIQQVVRGDSAAYFCASSPHRETQYFGPGTRLLVL.

The V gene is TRBV19, the J gene TRBJ1-3, with TRBD1 matching over 7 bases. Germline CDR1 LNHDA, CDR2 SQIVND (reference sequence). The CDR3 is 15 amino acids. J lost 1 base, V lost 5 bases, and 5 bases had no gene match. As DNA, the CDR3 is TGTGCCAGTAGTCCGCGGACAGGATCTGGAAACACCATATATTTT. It is translated as CASSPRTGSGNTIYF. The entire variable domain, with the rest obtained from reference TRBV19 and TRBJ1-3, is as follows: DGGITQSPKYLFRKEGQNVTLSCEQNLNHDAMYWYRQDPGQGLRLIYYSQIVNDFQKGDIAEGYSVSREKKESFPLTVTSAQKNPTAFYLCASSPRTGSGNTIYFGEGSWLTVV.